The 5 T cell receptor beta chains listed next were all sequenced from one sample in a study of T cell responses to AZD1222 COVID-19 vaccine. TCRdb keeps only in-frame clones here, not all; method: immunoSEQ multiplex PCR. The data show over 150,000 clones, roughly 94% seen once. Sequencing was performed on peripheral blood, taken 28 days after the second AZD1222 dose. These receptors all stem from an adult who received the AZD1222 COVID-19 vaccine.

In nucleotides, the CDR3 is TGTGCCAGCAGGCGGGTGGGGGGCAATGAGCAGTTCTTC. Its translation: CASRRVGGNEQFF. This chain joins TRBV6-5 and TRBJ2-1, with D perhaps TRBD2 (6 bases). The germline V gene encodes CDR1 MNHEY and CDR2 SVGAGI. The CDR3 has 13 residues. The V end lost 6 bases, the J end lost 6 bases, and 12 bases lay between the germline ends.

The chain employs TRBV5-1 and TRBJ2-2; 7 positions match TRBD2. The V gene end was trimmed by 6 bases and the J gene end by 1 base; junction bases not matched to a gene: 12. From germline, CDR1 is SGHRS and CDR2 YFSETQ. This CDR3 comprises 17 residues. This chain's CDR3 is CASKRGWAGENTGELFF. Written as DNA, the CDR3 is TGCGCCAGCAAAAGAGGATGGGCGGGAGAGAACACCGGGGAGCTGTTTTTT.

The rearrangement uses TRBV27 and TRBJ2-7; 8 nucleotides line up with TRBD1. The CDR3 length is 13 residues. Per germline, CDR1 MNHEY and CDR2 SMNVEV (reference sequence). Trimming took 10 bases from V and 6 from J; bases not matched to a gene: 11. Here the CDR3 DNA reads TGTGCCACCCAGGGGCAGGGGGCTCGCGAGCAGTACTTC. It yields the protein CATQGQGAREQYF.

This clone showed up just a few times. The chain uses TRBV12-3 or TRBV12-4 and TRBJ1-2; D remains ambiguous. The CDR3 is 13 amino acids. Trimming took 11 bases from V and 1 from J, leaving 14 bases between them. DNA of the CDR3: TGTGCCGCGAGGACCGAACGTAACTATGGCTACACCTTC. Encoded protein: CAARTERNYGYTF.

The chain combines TRBV6-5 with TRBJ1-1, with TRBD1 matching 7 bases. Per the germline V gene, CDR1 is MNHEY and CDR2 is SVGAGI. This CDR3 contains 13 residues. Germline trimming cut 6 bases from V and 4 bases from J; bases unmatched to any gene: 5. In DNA, the CDR3 is TGTGCCAGCAGGTCTCAGGGGGGCACTGAAGCTTTCTTT. Its translation is CASRSQGGTEAFF.